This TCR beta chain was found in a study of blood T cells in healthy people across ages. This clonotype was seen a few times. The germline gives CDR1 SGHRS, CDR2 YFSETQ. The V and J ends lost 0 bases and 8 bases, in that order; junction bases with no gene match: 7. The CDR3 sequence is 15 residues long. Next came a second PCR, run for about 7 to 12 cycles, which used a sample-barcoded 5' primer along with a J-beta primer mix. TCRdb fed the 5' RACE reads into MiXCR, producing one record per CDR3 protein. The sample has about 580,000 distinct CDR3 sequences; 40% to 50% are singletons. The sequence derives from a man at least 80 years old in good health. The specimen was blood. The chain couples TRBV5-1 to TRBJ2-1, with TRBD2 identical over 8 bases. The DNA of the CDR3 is TGCGCCAGCAGCTTGGGGCTAGCGGGCGGCGATGAGCAGTTCTTC. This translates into CASSLGLAGGDEQFF.